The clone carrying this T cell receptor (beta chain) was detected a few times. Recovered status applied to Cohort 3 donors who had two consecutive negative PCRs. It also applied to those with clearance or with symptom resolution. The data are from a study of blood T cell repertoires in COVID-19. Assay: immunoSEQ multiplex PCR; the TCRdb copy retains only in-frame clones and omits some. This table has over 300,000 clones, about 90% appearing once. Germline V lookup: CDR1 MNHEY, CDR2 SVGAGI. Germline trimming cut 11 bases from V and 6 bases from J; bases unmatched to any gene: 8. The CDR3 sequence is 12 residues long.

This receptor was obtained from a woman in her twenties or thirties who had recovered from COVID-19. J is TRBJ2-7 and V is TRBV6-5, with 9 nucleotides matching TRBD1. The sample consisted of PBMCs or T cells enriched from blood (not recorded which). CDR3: CAAGTGFFEQYF. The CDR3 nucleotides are TGTGCCGCAGGGACAGGGTTTTTCGAGCAGTACTTC.